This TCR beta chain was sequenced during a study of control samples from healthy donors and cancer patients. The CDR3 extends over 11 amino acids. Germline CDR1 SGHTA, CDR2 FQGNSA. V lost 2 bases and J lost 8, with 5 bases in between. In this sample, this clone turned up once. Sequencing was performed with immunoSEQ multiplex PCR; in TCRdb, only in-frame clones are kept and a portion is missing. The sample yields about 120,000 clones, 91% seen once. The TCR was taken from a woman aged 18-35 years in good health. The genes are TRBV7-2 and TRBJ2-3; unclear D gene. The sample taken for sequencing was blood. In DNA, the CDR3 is TGTGCCAGCAGCTTACGGTTTACGCAGTATTTT. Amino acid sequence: CASSLRFTQYF.